These 30 T cell receptor beta chains were sequenced from one sample in a study of T cells in Graves' hyperthyroidism and ophthalmopathy. Template material for amplifying TCR beta CDR3 regions consisted of RNA transcripts. HTBI primers were employed in a first-round RT-PCR of the TCR CDR3. In TCRdb, the multiplex PCR reads were re-called with MiXCR into one record per CDR3 protein. The table records approximately 600,000 distinct CDR3 sequences, roughly 16% of them present only once. The sample was blood. Receptor source: a woman in her thirties with Graves' hyperthyroidism.

This clonotype was picked up many times. The chain combines TRBV18 with TRBJ1-5; D gene unclear. The V gene lost 4 bases and the J gene lost 4 bases, with 11 bases spanning the gap. CDR1 is KGHSH and CDR2 is LQKENI in the germline V gene. This CDR3 is 14 amino acids long. CDR3 in amino acids: CASSLGKGNQPQHF. The CDR3 nucleotides are TGTGCCAGCTCACTGGGGAAAGGTAATCAGCCCCAGCATTTT.

This clonotype was counted ten times or more. This chain uses TRBV12-3 or TRBV12-4 with TRBJ2-1, with 14 nucleotides matching TRBD2. The length of the CDR3 is 15 residues. The V segment lost 7 bases and the J segment 7 bases; nucleotides outside the gene matches: 6. Here the CDR3 reads CASKTGTSGRNEQFF. In nucleotides, the CDR3 is TGTGCCAGCAAAACCGGGACTAGCGGGAGAAATGAGCAGTTCTTC.

J is TRBJ2-1 and V is TRBV12-3 or TRBV12-4; 11 bases are shared with TRBD1. V was clipped by 1 base and J by 9 bases; unmatched bases: 8. The length of the CDR3 is 16 residues. The CDR3 DNA sequence: TGTGCCAGCAGTTTAGGGGACAGGGGGGTTTTCGGTGAGCAGTTCTTC. Residues: CASSLGDRGVFGEQFF.

This clonotype has more than one count but fewer than ten. The CDR3 is CASSITGTNEKLFF. CDR3 sequence (DNA): TGTGCCAGTAGTATCACGGGAACTAATGAAAAACTGTTTTTT. This chain joins TRBV19 and TRBJ1-4; D gene unclear. Looked up from germline, CDR1 is LNHDA and CDR2 is SQIVND (reference sequence). CDR3 size: 14 residues. Trimming took off 3 bases at V and 1 base at J, with 6 bases between the two ends.

Ten or more counts support this clonotype. V gene TRBV7-9 combines with J gene TRBJ1-1, with D hard to call. The CDR3 loop spans 14 amino acids. Germline assignment: CDR1 SEHNR and CDR2 FQNEAQ (reference sequence). Trimming cost V 0 bases and J 4 bases, with 9 bases left between them. The CDR3 DNA reads TGTGCCAGCAGCTTAGCAGGGCTGGGCACTGAAGCTTTCTTT. Amino acid sequence: CASSLAGLGTEAFF. The full variable domain, completed using reference TRBV7-9 and TRBJ1-1, is DTGVSQNPRHKITKRGQNVTFRCDPISEHNRLYWYRQTLGQGPEFLTYFQNEAQLEKSRLLSDRFSAERPKGSFSTLEIQRTEQGDSAMYLCASSLAGLGTEAFFGQGTRLTVV.

The chain has TRBV19 and TRBJ1-5; tentative D call: TRBD1 (5 bases). V was shortened by 10 bases and J by 4 bases, with 11 bases between the two germline ends. The CDR3 contains 12 residues. CDR1 and CDR2 (germline): LNHDA, SQIVND (reference sequence). In nucleotides, the CDR3 is TGTGCCACCACGACAGAGAATCAGCCCCAGCATTTT. Protein: CATTTENQPQHF.

This clonotype was detected ten times or more. V and J are TRBV28 and TRBJ2-5; D is possibly TRBD1 (6 bases). The germline V gene encodes CDR1 MDHEN and CDR2 SYDVKM. CDR3 size: 15 residues. The V end was cut by 7 bases, the J end by 7 bases, with 22 bases between. In nucleotides, the CDR3 is TGTGCCAGCATCACGCAGCAGCAGGGGCCCCCGACCCAGTACTTC. Translation: CASITQQQGPPTQYF. The variable domain in full, with the rest retrieved from reference TRBV28 and TRBJ2-5, is DVKVTQSSRYLVKRTGEKVFLECVQDMDHENMFWYRQDPGLGLRLIYFSYDVKMKEKGDIPEGYSVSREKKERFSLILESASTNQTSMYLCASITQQQGPPTQYFGPGTRLLVL.

This clonotype was seen a handful of times. The rearrangement joins TRBV6-2 or TRBV6-3 to TRBJ1-1; unclear D gene. Germline V gene data show CDR1 as MNHEY and CDR2 as SVGEGT. The CDR3 spans 15 residues. V lost 2 bases to trimming and J lost 8 bases, with 18 bases between them. The CDR3 sequence: CASSYAGIDVTEAFF. The CDR3 nucleotides are TGTGCCAGCAGTTACGCGGGGATCGATGTGACAGAAGCTTTCTTT.

J is TRBJ2-5 and V is TRBV5-4, with no clear D. The CDR3 extends over 14 amino acids. Germline V gene lookup returns CDR1 SGHNT and CDR2 YYREEE (reference sequence). V shed 1 base and J shed 3 bases, with 10 bases lying between them. The CDR3 nucleotides read TGTGCCAGCAGCTTGAGTCTTGGCGAAGAGACCCAGTACTTC. This gives the protein CASSLSLGEETQYF.

This clonotype has a count of ten or more. The chain employs TRBV27 and TRBJ2-7; 8 bases map to TRBD2. Germline assignment: CDR1 MNHEY and CDR2 SMNVEV (reference sequence). CDR3 size: 14 residues. The junction had 5 bases not matched to a gene; V was cut back by 3 bases and J by 4 bases. The chain's CDR3 is CASSFREGQYEQYF. The CDR3 DNA reads as TGTGCCAGCAGTTTTCGGGAGGGCCAGTACGAGCAGTACTTC.

This clonotype occurred many times. V usage is TRBV12-3 or TRBV12-4 and J usage is TRBJ2-3; D is perhaps TRBD2 (6 bases). The CDR3 extends over 12 amino acids. Between the trimmed V and J ends, which lost 6 bases and 5 bases, there was a span of 9 bases. The CDR3 here is CASRNSGDTQYF. The DNA of the CDR3 is TGTGCCAGCAGAAATAGCGGAGATACGCAGTATTTT.

In this sample, this clonotype turned up a few times. The junction does not match germline at one end; this may be a read error. The chain carries TRBV5-1 and TRBJ2-3; no reliable D call. CDR3 length: 14 residues. Germline V gene data show CDR1 as SGHRS and CDR2 as YFSETQ. CDR3 sequence reads: CASSSHPSTDTRYF. As DNA, the CDR3 is TGCGCCAGCAGCTCACACCCAAGCACAGATACGCGGTATTTT.

This clonotype was seen only a few times. The CDR3 region is CASHVLANNEQFF. The CDR3 region has the DNA TGTGCCAGCCACGTACTAGCGAACAATGAGCAGTTCTTC. The chain employs TRBV6-1 and TRBJ2-1; 7 bases match TRBD2. J was trimmed by 5 bases and V by 8 bases; bases with no gene match: 6. This CDR3 contains 13 residues. Per the germline V gene, CDR1 is MNHNS and CDR2 is SASEGT.

This clonotype appeared many times. V gene TRBV9 combines with J gene TRBJ2-2; D might be TRBD1 or TRBD2, each matching 6 bases. Germline V lookup: CDR1 SGDLS, CDR2 YYNGEE. Trimming shortened V by 1 base and J by 6 bases, and 10 bases separated the two germline ends. CDR3 size: 14 residues. The CDR3 bases are TGTGCCAGCAGCGTATGGGGGGCGTCCGGGGAGCTGTTTTTT. It encodes CASSVWGASGELFF.

This clonotype was recorded many times. The V and J genes are TRBV28 and TRBJ1-3; a possible D gene is TRBD1 (5 bases). The CDR3 is 16 residues long. Germline CDR1 is MDHEN and CDR2 is SYDVKM. The V end lost 7 bases, the J end lost 1 base, and 17 bases lay between the germline ends. The CDR3 DNA reads TGTGCCAGCAATTCACGTCCCAGGGCTTCTGGAAACACCATATATTTT. It encodes CASNSRPRASGNTIYF.

In its sample, this clonotype was seen many times. The chain joins TRBV28 to TRBJ2-7; D is unresolved. The CDR3 has 11 residues. CDR1 is MDHEN and CDR2 is SYDVKM in the germline V gene. With 6 bases removed from V and 7 bases from J, the gap between germline ends came to 10 bases. The CDR3 DNA reads as TGTGCCAGCAGCCGTATCAAAGAGCAGTACTTC. Encoded protein: CASSRIKEQYF.

V usage is TRBV4-1 and J usage is TRBJ1-4, with TRBD1 as a possible D gene (5 bases). CDR1 and CDR2 (germline): MGHRA, YSYEKL. Deletions cut 0 bases from V and 8 bases from J, with 16 bases between. The CDR3 has 16 residues. The CDR3 nucleotides are TGCGCCAGCAGCCAAGATTGGGTCGCGGGGGGAGAAAAACTGTTTTTT. This codes for CASSQDWVAGGEKLFF.

This clonotype was observed many times. This chain joins TRBV2 and TRBJ2-3; 7 nucleotides align to TRBD2. The CDR3 spans 15 residues. J was trimmed by 2 bases and V by 3 bases; bases with no gene match: 5. The V gene's germline CDR1 is SNHLY and CDR2 FYNNEI. The CDR3 protein is CASSDRGGPTDTQYF. The CDR3 nucleotides are TGTGCCAGCAGTGACCGGGGAGGGCCCACAGATACGCAGTATTTT.

This clonotype was observed at least ten times. V is TRBV28 and J is TRBJ2-7, with TRBD2 identical over 9 bases. CDR3 size: 14 residues. Germline assignment: CDR1 MDHEN and CDR2 SYDVKM. Losses at the gene ends were 5 bases for V and 1 base for J; bases not matched to a gene: 3. CDR3 DNA sequence: TGTGCCAGCAGTATGCTAGCGGGATCCTACGAGCAGTACTTC. Amino acids: CASSMLAGSYEQYF.

This clonotype was found a few times. The chain joins TRBV24-1 to TRBJ2-1; 7 bases align to TRBD2. CDR3 size: 14 residues. With 3 bases clipped from V and 7 bases from J, the junction kept 5 bases outside the gene matches. From germline, CDR1 is KGHDR and CDR2 SFDVKD. The chain's CDR3 is CATSDVASGNEQFF. The CDR3 DNA follows: TGTGCCACCAGTGATGTAGCTAGCGGAAATGAGCAGTTCTTC.

This clonotype has just a few counts. The genes are TRBV7-9 and TRBJ2-1, with D perhaps TRBD1 (6 bases). Looked up from germline, CDR1 is SEHNR and CDR2 is FQNEAQ (reference sequence). The CDR3 spans 15 residues. V was shortened by 4 bases and J by 4 bases, with 14 bases between the two germline ends. In DNA, the CDR3 is TGTGCCAGCAGCTATTCGATAGGGACATACAATGAGCAGTTCTTC. Translated, it gives CASSYSIGTYNEQFF.

This clonotype was detected ten times or more. The rearrangement joins TRBV9 to TRBJ2-2; D not resolved. The CDR3 is made up of 14 amino acids. Between the trimmed V and J ends, which lost 0 bases and 2 bases, there was a span of 5 bases. Germline V lookup: CDR1 SGDLS, CDR2 YYNGEE. CDR3: CASSVGENTGELFF. CDR3 DNA: TGTGCCAGCAGCGTAGGTGAAAACACCGGGGAGCTGTTTTTT.

The genes are TRBV7-2 and TRBJ2-7; D unresolved. CDR1 is SGHTA, CDR2 FQGNSA, per germline. The length of the CDR3 is 14 residues. Deletions cut 5 bases from V and 4 bases from J, with 15 bases between. The CDR3 spells CASSERASTYEQYF. The DNA of the CDR3 is TGTGCCAGCAGCGAAAGAGCTTCCACTTACGAGCAGTACTTC.

Remarks on this clonotype: A much bigger clone sits one base away, suggesting this may be a read error. The chain uses TRBV5-1 and TRBJ2-5; unclear D gene. This CDR3 is built from 13 residues. With 2 bases removed from V and 1 base from J, the gap between germline ends came to 6 bases. CDR1 and CDR2 (germline): SGHRS, YFSETQ. CDR3 sequence reads: CASSFHSQETQYF. In nucleotides, the CDR3 is TGCGCCAGCAGCTTTCACAGCCAAGAGACCCAGTACTTC.

The gene calls are TRBV7-9 and TRBJ2-1; 8 bases map to TRBD1. The junction had 11 bases not matched to a gene; V was cut back by 4 bases and J by 9 bases. The CDR3 runs 15 residues. CDR1 SEHNR and CDR2 FQNEAQ come from the germline V gene (reference sequence). CDR3 residues: CASSSRTGRWGEQFF. DNA for the CDR3: TGTGCCAGCAGCTCCAGGACAGGGAGGTGGGGTGAGCAGTTCTTC.

This clonotype occurred many times. The chain uses TRBV20-1 and TRBJ2-1, with TRBD2 matching over 10 bases. The CDR3 length is 17 residues. Unmatched junction bases numbered 14, after V lost 0 bases and J lost 9 bases. Looked up from germline, CDR1 is DFQATT and CDR2 is SNEGSKA (reference sequence). The CDR3 region has the DNA TGCAGTGCTAGAGACCCGGGGGCTAGCGGGAGAGGGGGTGAGCAGTTCTTC. Translation gives CSARDPGASGRGGEQFF.

This clonotype was observed a few times. The J gene is TRBJ2-7, the V gene TRBV29-1; 7 bases are shared with TRBD2. The V segment lost 1 base and the J segment 5 bases; nucleotides outside the gene matches: 5. CDR1 and CDR2 from the germline V gene are SQVTM and ANQGSEA. The CDR3 sequence is 13 residues long. Here the CDR3 DNA reads TGCAGCGTTGAAGGGCTAGGGAGGGACGAGCAGTACTTC. Residues: CSVEGLGRDEQYF.

This clonotype was observed many times. CDR3: CATSTLYLRENNQPQHF. CDR3 DNA sequence: TGTGCCACCAGCACTCTTTACCTCCGGGAGAACAATCAGCCCCAGCATTTT. The J gene is TRBJ1-5, the V gene TRBV15; D remains ambiguous. This CDR3 has 17 residues. The V end was cut by 4 bases, the J end by 3 bases, with 19 bases between. Germline CDR1 LNHNV, CDR2 YYDKDF (reference sequence).

The J gene is TRBJ2-1, the V gene TRBV24-1; 9 bases align to TRBD2. Germline V gene sequence: CDR1 KGHDR, CDR2 SFDVKD. Losses at the gene ends were 2 bases for V and 0 bases for J; bases not matched to a gene: 13. CDR3 length equals 20 residues. Here the CDR3 DNA reads TGTGCCACCAGTGATTGGTTCGTGGAGACTAGCGGAAGCTCCTACAATGAGCAGTTCTTC. It is translated as CATSDWFVETSGSSYNEQFF.

This chain connects TRBV20-1 to TRBJ2-7; 8 nucleotides line up with TRBD2. V lost 4 bases, J lost 5 bases, and 13 bases stayed unmatched. Looked up from germline, CDR1 is DFQATT and CDR2 is SNEGSKA (reference sequence). The CDR3 covers 15 residues. The CDR3 spells CSAKASRTSWDEQYF. The CDR3 DNA reads TGCAGTGCTAAAGCATCGCGGACTAGCTGGGACGAGCAGTACTTC.